One and the same sample provided the 24 T cell receptor beta chains below, sequenced in a study of T cells after yellow fever vaccination. Each CDR3 protein is one row after TCRdb ran MiXCR on the 5' RACE reads. Of 600,000 to 750,000 distinct CDR3 sequences in the sample, approximately 13% were seen once. The specimen comprised PBMCs, sampled on the day of the yellow fever booster vaccination. These receptors came from a man under 40 who received the YFV17D yellow fever vaccine.

This clonotype has just a few counts. The chain employs TRBV18 and TRBJ2-7; tentatively, D is TRBD1 or TRBD2 (6 bases each). V lost 0 bases and J 4 bases, leaving 13 bases between the germline ends. Germline CDR1 is KGHSH and CDR2 is LQKENI. The CDR3 consists of 15 residues. The CDR3 DNA sequence: TGTGCCAGCTCACCACCGGGGGGCCGCGGGTACGAGCAGTACTTC. This translates into CASSPPGGRGYEQYF.

The CDR3 sequence: CTISPTGTSGTSTDTQYF. In DNA, the CDR3 is TGTACCATCAGTCCGACCGGGACTAGCGGAACTAGCACAGATACGCAGTATTTT. This chain joins TRBV2 and TRBJ2-3; 11 bases are shared with TRBD2. The germline V gene has CDR1 SNHLY and CDR2 FYNNEI. This CDR3 spans 18 amino acids.

This clonotype was seen only a few times. V is TRBV20-1 and J is TRBJ2-3; 7 nucleotides align to TRBD2. The CDR3 consists of 16 residues. CDR1 is DFQATT and CDR2 is SNEGSKA in the germline V gene (reference sequence). Unmatched junction bases numbered 10, after V lost 0 bases and J lost 4 bases. The chain's CDR3 is CSAREWFRRESDTQYF. The DNA for the CDR3 is TGCAGTGCTAGAGAATGGTTCCGGCGGGAGTCAGATACGCAGTATTTT.

The sample holds a few counts of this clonotype. The gene calls are TRBV7-2 and TRBJ2-5; D gene uncertain. Per the germline V gene, CDR1 is SGHTA and CDR2 is FQGNSA. There are 14 residues in the CDR3. Trimming stripped 4 bases from V and 5 bases from J, with 14 bases between. This CDR3 reads CASSSFLPRETQYF. DNA of the CDR3: TGTGCCAGCAGCTCCTTTCTTCCGAGGGAGACCCAGTACTTC.

This clonotype has more than one count but fewer than ten. This chain links TRBV14 with TRBJ2-1; D gene ambiguous. V gave up 0 bases and J gave up 2 bases, with 8 bases separating them. Germline-derived CDR1 and CDR2 are SGHDN and FVKESK. CDR3 size: 15 residues. This CDR3 is CASSQDGGPYNEQFF. CDR3 nucleotides: TGTGCCAGCAGCCAAGACGGTGGGCCCTACAATGAGCAGTTCTTC.

This chain links TRBV2 with TRBJ2-3; 7 bases are a match to TRBD2. With 8 bases clipped from V and 7 bases from J, the junction kept 9 bases outside the gene matches. Germline V CDR1 and CDR2: SNHLY, FYNNEI. The CDR3 sequence is 13 residues long. CDR3: CASSAGEGNTQYF. The CDR3 DNA is TGTGCCAGCTCGGCGGGAGAGGGAAATACGCAGTATTTT. The whole variable domain, filled in from reference TRBV2 and TRBJ2-3, reads EPEVTQTPSHQVTQMGQEVILRCVPISNHLYFYWYRQILGQKVEFLVSFYNNEISEKSEIFDDQFSVERPDGSNFTLKIRSTKLEDSAMYFCASSAGEGNTQYFGPGTRLTVL.

In its sample, this clonotype was seen many times. The chain is built from TRBV7-9 and TRBJ2-2; TRBD2 is a possible D gene (5 bases). CDR3 size: 14 residues. Trimming removed 1 base at V and 7 bases at J, with 10 bases between. Germline CDR1 and CDR2: SEHNR and FQNEAQ (reference sequence). DNA for the CDR3: TGTGCCAGCAGCTTAGACGTCCGGGGCGGGGAGCTGTTTTTT. Protein sequence: CASSLDVRGGELFF.

The chain is built from TRBV6-1 and TRBJ2-3; D is unclear. Trimming pared 5 bases from V and 4 bases from J, leaving 10 bases between. This CDR3 region has 13 residues. Germline CDR1 is MNHNS and CDR2 is SASEGT. As DNA, the CDR3 is TGTGCCAGCAGTAAACGGAGCGCAGATACGCAGTATTTT. Amino acids: CASSKRSADTQYF.

The chain recombines TRBV5-6 with TRBJ2-3; D remains ambiguous. The CDR3 runs to 14 residues. V was trimmed by 5 bases and J by 0 bases, leaving 10 bases between them. Germline values: CDR1 SGHDT, CDR2 YYEEEE. The CDR3 loop is CASREGTSTDTQYF. The CDR3 region has the DNA TGTGCCAGCAGGGAAGGAACTAGCACAGATACGCAGTATTTT.

This clonotype was detected many times. The CDR3 loop is CAICFADTQYF. CDR3 bases: TGTGCCATCTGCTTCGCAGATACGCAGTATTTT. The chain couples TRBV10-3 to TRBJ2-3; D unresolved. V lost 8 bases to trimming and J lost 4 bases, with 7 bases between them. This CDR3 has 11 residues. CDR1 and CDR2 from the germline V gene are ENHRY and SYGVKD.

This clonotype was observed at least ten times. CDR3 loop: CASSLLGAGNDQYF. CDR3 in DNA: TGTGCCAGCAGTTTACTCGGAGCAGGGAACGACCAGTACTTC. This sequence joins TRBV6-5 and TRBJ2-5; D may be TRBD1 (5 bases). With 4 bases removed from V and 10 bases from J, the gap between germline ends came to 19 bases. The CDR3 extends over 14 amino acids. Looked up from germline, CDR1 is MNHEY and CDR2 is SVGAGI.

This clonotype was observed a few times. V is TRBV4-1 and J is TRBJ2-1; TRBD2 agrees at 7 bases. Germline V gives CDR1 MGHRA, CDR2 YSYEKL. Losses at the gene ends were 1 base for V and 5 bases for J; bases not matched to a gene: 5. This CDR3 has 15 residues. In nucleotides, the CDR3 is TGCGCCAGCAGCCAAGCTCGAGCGGGAAACAATGAGCAGTTCTTC. Its protein is CASSQARAGNNEQFF.

This clonotype was detected a few times. The chain links TRBV15 to TRBJ1-6, with D tentatively TRBD1 (5 bases). Germline-derived CDR1 and CDR2 are LNHNV and YYDKDF (reference sequence). The ends were cut back, 4 bases at V and 9 bases at J, with 13 bases in the middle. This CDR3 spans 14 amino acids. CDR3 loop: CATSTTPGGSPLHF. CDR3 in DNA: TGTGCCACCAGCACTACTCCCGGGGGTTCACCCCTCCACTTT.

This clonotype has a handful of counts. The rearrangement joins TRBV12-3 or TRBV12-4 to TRBJ2-2, with 7 bases matching TRBD1. V was pared by 6 bases and J by 0 bases, with 10 bases of the junction left unmatched. The CDR3 has 17 amino acids. The CDR3 nucleotides read TGTGCCAGCAGATGGACAGGCCTCGGCACGAACACCGGGGAGCTGTTTTTT. Its translation is CASRWTGLGTNTGELFF.

This chain connects TRBV5-1 to TRBJ2-1; 10 bases align to TRBD2. The CDR3 extends over 13 amino acids. The germline V gene encodes CDR1 SGHRS and CDR2 YFSETQ. V shed 2 bases, J shed 8 bases, and the junction held 1 base outside the gene matches. The CDR3 sequence is CASSLLAGYEQFF. The DNA of the CDR3 is TGCGCCAGCAGCTTACTAGCGGGATATGAGCAGTTCTTC.

V gene TRBV5-1 combines with J gene TRBJ2-7, with 11 bases lining up with TRBD2. Germline V gene data show CDR1 as SGHRS and CDR2 as YFSETQ. The CDR3 contains 16 residues. V shed 4 bases, J shed 2 bases, and the junction held 8 bases outside the gene matches. CDR3 loop: CASSPGTSGITYEQYF. In nucleotides, the CDR3 is TGCGCCAGCAGCCCGGGGACTAGCGGAATTACCTACGAGCAGTACTTC.

This clonotype was detected a few times. The chain couples TRBV7-9 to TRBJ1-2; the match to TRBD1 covers 9 bases. This CDR3 is built from 15 residues. Trimming took 5 bases from V and 2 from J; bases not matched to a gene: 6. The germline gives CDR1 SEHNR, CDR2 FQNEAQ (reference sequence). Here the CDR3 DNA reads TGTGCCAGCAGCGGGCGGGGACAGGGCAACTATGGCTACACCTTC. This codes for CASSGRGQGNYGYTF.

This clonotype appeared a few times. The gene calls are TRBV20-1 and TRBJ2-1; either TRBD1 or TRBD2 may supply D (5 bases each). V was trimmed by 0 bases and J by 2 bases, leaving 20 bases between them. CDR3 size: 18 residues. CDR1 and CDR2 from the germline V gene are DFQATT and SNEGSKA (reference sequence). The CDR3 DNA is TGCAGTGCTAGAGATGAAGTCAGGGCACGGGGTACCTACAATGAGCAGTTCTTC. This sequence encodes CSARDEVRARGTYNEQFF.

The chain recombines TRBV6-5 with TRBJ2-7; D remains unclear. This CDR3 has 13 amino acids. The germline CDR1 and CDR2 sequences are MNHEY and SVGAGI. The V and J ends lost 2 bases and 2 bases respectively, with 7 bases between them. The DNA for the CDR3 is TGTGCCAGCAGTTACCCCCCTGCCTACGAGCAGTACTTC. Protein sequence: CASSYPPAYEQYF.

The rearrangement uses TRBV20-1 and TRBJ2-7; maybe TRBD2 (5 bases). CDR1 and CDR2 from the germline V gene are DFQATT and SNEGSKA (reference sequence). The V gene lost 0 bases and the J gene lost 6 bases, with 12 bases spanning the gap. The CDR3 is 13 residues long. CDR3 DNA: TGCAGTGCTAGAGATCCGCGAGGGATCGAGCAGTACTTC. Encoded protein: CSARDPRGIEQYF.

The J gene is TRBJ2-3, the V gene TRBV7-2; 10 positions agree with TRBD1. This CDR3 region has 15 residues. CDR1 SGHTA and CDR2 FQGNSA come from the germline V gene. J gave up 4 bases and V 6 bases, and 7 bases lay outside the gene matches. CDR3 nucleotide sequence: TGTGCCAGCAGTTACGGTGGGACAGGGGCAGATACGCAGTATTTT. Translated: CASSYGGTGADTQYF.

This chain connects TRBV11-3 to TRBJ2-3; weak D call: TRBD2 (5 bases). V lost 4 bases to trimming and J lost 6 bases, with 14 bases between them. Looked up from germline, CDR1 is SGHNT and CDR2 is YENEEA. The CDR3 covers 14 residues. The CDR3 reads CASSSKFQRDTQYF. Here the CDR3 DNA reads TGTGCCAGCAGCTCCAAGTTCCAGCGGGATACGCAGTATTTT.

Only a few counts were recorded for this clonotype. The chain uses TRBV7-8 and TRBJ2-1, with 8 bases that match TRBD2. Trimming took 2 bases from V and 7 from J; bases not matched to a gene: 22. The CDR3 is made up of 20 amino acids. The germline CDR1 and CDR2 sequences are SGHVS and FQNEAQ. The CDR3 DNA follows: TGTGCCAGCAGCTTACGGCAGGTTCTAAGCGGGAGCGCCGGCGGAAATGAGCAGTTCTTC. Encoded protein: CASSLRQVLSGSAGGNEQFF.

The chain has TRBV5-1 and TRBJ2-2; 11 bases agree with TRBD2. Germline-derived CDR1 and CDR2 are SGHRS and YFSETQ. With 4 bases clipped from V and 6 bases from J, the junction kept 8 bases outside the gene matches. The CDR3 runs 16 residues. CDR3 sequence (DNA): TGCGCCAGCAGCCCCCCCGGGACTAGCGGTCCCGGGGAGCTGTTTTTT. Translation: CASSPPGTSGPGELFF.